Shown below are 25 T cell receptor beta chains from a single sample sequenced in a study of CD8+CD57+ T cells in acquired aplastic anemia. Profiling that covered TCR beta VDJ and CDR3 relied on genomic DNA as its template. One entry per CDR3 protein, called by TCRdb with MiXCR from the reads. The sample yields over 40,000 distinct CDR3 sequences, approximately 78% seen once. What was sequenced was sorted CD4+, CD8+, or CD8+CD57+ T cells (not recorded which) from PBMCs. All receptors come from a human donor in good health, serving as a control.

The chain couples TRBV2 to TRBJ1-2; D perhaps matches TRBD1 (5 bases). V was shortened by 7 bases and J by 7 bases, with 22 bases between the two germline ends. The CDR3 loop spans 15 amino acids. Germline CDR1 reads SNHLY; CDR2 reads FYNNEI. CDR3 coding DNA: TGTGCCAGCAACCCCCAACCCGGGGGAATTCTTGGCTACACCTTC. Its translation: CASNPQPGGILGYTF.

This clonotype was detected once. DNA for the CDR3: TGTGCCAGCTCAGGGACCGGGACGGCTAACTATGGCTACACCTTC. Protein product: CASSGTGTANYGYTF. The chain uses TRBV9 and TRBJ1-2, with TRBD1 as a possible D gene (5 bases). Per germline, CDR1 SGDLS and CDR2 YYNGEE. The CDR3 spans 15 residues. V gave up 7 bases and J gave up 0 bases, with 16 bases separating them.

V and J are TRBV10-3 and TRBJ2-7, with a tentative D call TRBD1 (6 bases). Germline CDR1 and CDR2: ENHRY and SYGVKD. Trimming stripped 4 bases from V and 2 bases from J, with 12 bases between. The CDR3 covers 14 residues. DNA for the CDR3: TGTGCCATCAGTGCCCGGGACACTACCTACGAGCAGTACTTC. Protein product: CAISARDTTYEQYF.

This clonotype was found once. The V gene is TRBV25-1, the J gene TRBJ2-7; TRBD2 might be the D (5 bases). This CDR3 spans 13 amino acids. V lost 2 bases and J 9 bases, leaving 14 bases between the germline ends. CDR1 and CDR2 from the germline V gene are MGHDK and SYGVNS. CDR3 protein: CASSETLLGMQYF. Written as DNA, the CDR3 is TGTGCCAGCAGTGAAACCCTGCTCGGGATGCAGTACTTC.

The chain uses TRBV25-1 and TRBJ2-3, with D perhaps matching TRBD2 (5 bases). CDR3 length: 16 residues. The V end lost 4 bases, the J end lost 5 bases, and 19 bases lay between the germline ends. The germline CDR1 and CDR2 sequences are MGHDK and SYGVNS. CDR3 sequence (DNA): TGTGCCAGCAGTGCATCGGACTTCGGAGTGGGAGATACGCAGTATTTT. It encodes CASSASDFGVGDTQYF.

This chain links TRBV10-3 with TRBJ1-1, with 7 bases identical to TRBD1. The V gene end was trimmed by 7 bases and the J gene end by 7 bases; junction bases not matched to a gene: 6. The CDR3 runs to 12 residues. Germline V CDR1 and CDR2: ENHRY, SYGVKD. CDR3 sequence: CAITGGMGEAFF. The CDR3, as DNA: TGTGCCATCACAGGGGGGATGGGTGAAGCTTTCTTT.

This clonotype was observed a handful of times. The genes are TRBV12-3 or TRBV12-4 and TRBJ2-7; D remains unclear. The V end was cut by 4 bases, the J end by 4 bases, with 8 bases between. This CDR3 has 12 residues. Here the CDR3 reads CASSSSRYEQYF. CDR3 in DNA: TGTGCCAGCAGTTCCTCGAGGTACGAGCAGTACTTC.

The rearrangement joins TRBV7-9 to TRBJ2-7, with D hard to call. Germline V lookup: CDR1 SEHNR, CDR2 FQNEAQ (reference sequence). The CDR3 is made up of 11 amino acids. Trimming pared 8 bases from V and 1 base from J, leaving 6 bases between. CDR3 in amino acids: CASVGSYEQYF. CDR3 nucleotides: TGTGCCAGCGTTGGTTCCTACGAGCAGTACTTC.

This chain connects TRBV29-1 to TRBJ1-5; 7 positions agree with TRBD1. The CDR3 consists of 13 residues. CDR1 and CDR2 from the germline V gene are SQVTM and ANQGSEA. J lost 5 bases, V lost 5 bases, and 6 bases had no gene match. The CDR3 region has the DNA TGCAGCGTTCGGACAGGAACCGATCAGCCCCAGCATTTT. Encoded protein: CSVRTGTDQPQHF.

The chain has TRBV5-1 and TRBJ1-1; no clear D gene. Trimming removed 2 bases from V and 7 bases from J, with 12 bases in between. CDR3 length: 13 residues. CDR1 SGHRS and CDR2 YFSETQ come from the germline V gene. The CDR3 sequence is CASSLNLGVEAFF. CDR3 in DNA: TGCGCCAGCAGCTTAAACCTGGGCGTTGAAGCTTTCTTT. Looking up the rest from reference TRBV5-1 and TRBJ1-1 gives the full variable domain: KAGVTQTPRYLIKTRGQQVTLSCSPISGHRSVSWYQQTPGQGLQFLFEYFSETQRNKGNFPGRFSGRQFSNSRSEMNVSTLELGDSALYLCASSLNLGVEAFFGQGTRLTVV.

The V and J genes are TRBV5-1 and TRBJ2-2, with D possibly TRBD2 on 6 matching bases. The CDR3 totals 13 residues. Trimming took 2 bases from V and 7 from J, leaving 9 bases between them. Germline V lookup: CDR1 SGHRS, CDR2 YFSETQ. CDR3 in DNA: TGCGCCAGCAGCTTCGAGGGAGGCGGGGAGCTGTTTTTT. As protein: CASSFEGGGELFF. Using reference TRBV5-1 and TRBJ2-2 for the parts outside the CDR3, the full variable domain is KAGVTQTPRYLIKTRGQQVTLSCSPISGHRSVSWYQQTPGQGLQFLFEYFSETQRNKGNFPGRFSGRQFSNSRSEMNVSTLELGDSALYLCASSFEGGGELFFGEGSRLTVL.

The V call is TRBV20-1, the J call TRBJ1-1; D not certain. Trimming shortened V by 2 bases and J by 5 bases, and 9 bases separated the two germline ends. CDR3 size: 12 residues. CDR1 and CDR2 from the germline V gene are DFQATT and SNEGSKA (reference sequence). The DNA for the CDR3 is TGCAGTGCTAGAAAGGCCGATACTGAAGCTTTCTTT. Translated, it gives CSARKADTEAFF.

The chain employs TRBV10-3 and TRBJ2-7; D ambiguous. Deletions cut 3 bases from V and 3 bases from J, with 6 bases between. The length of the CDR3 is 12 residues. Germline V gene sequence: CDR1 ENHRY, CDR2 SYGVKD. The CDR3 nucleotides read TGTGCCATCAGTGACAGAGACTACGAGCAGTACTTC. Protein product: CAISDRDYEQYF.

The chain is built from TRBV11-2 and TRBJ2-3; tentatively, D is TRBD1 or TRBD2 (6 bases each). The CDR3 runs to 16 residues. Between the trimmed V and J ends, which lost 5 bases and 1 base, there was a span of 16 bases. Germline assignment: CDR1 SGHAT and CDR2 FQNNGV. DNA of the CDR3: TGTGCCAGCAGCCCCACGGAGGGGGTAGGCACAGATACGCAGTATTTT. Encoded protein: CASSPTEGVGTDTQYF.

V gene TRBV4-2 combines with J gene TRBJ1-5, with D uncertain. The CDR3 is 14 residues long. V dropped 0 bases and J dropped 7 bases, with 10 bases sitting between them. Per germline, CDR1 LGHNA and CDR2 YNFKEQ. CDR3 amino acids: CASSQERVRQPQHF. The DNA of the CDR3 is TGTGCCAGCAGCCAAGAAAGGGTACGGCAGCCCCAGCATTTT.

This clonotype counts as medium-sized. V and J are TRBV9 and TRBJ2-1, with D perhaps TRBD2 (5 bases). CDR1 and CDR2 (germline): SGDLS, YYNGEE. The CDR3 has 12 residues. Trimming removed 10 bases from V and 3 bases from J, with 11 bases in between. CDR3 amino acids: CASGGGYNEQFF. In DNA form, the CDR3 reads TGTGCCTCCGGAGGTGGCTACAATGAGCAGTTCTTC.

Concerning this clonotype itself: Because the CDR3 is missing its conserved closing phenylalanine or tryptophan, this is likely a read error. No DNA is shown, since the ends of the CDR3 on it are uncertain; the CDR3 is the one TCRdb lists. The V and J genes are TRBV19 and TRBJ1-2; TRBD1, the D gene given by the table, was not confirmed from the DNA. The CDR3 is made up of 13 amino acids, end residues included. CDR1 LNHDA and CDR2 SQIVND come from the germline V gene (reference sequence). The chain's CDR3 is CASSRSAEGARSI.

To note about this clonotype: A junction end diverges from the germline sequence, so it may reflect a read error. V gene TRBV5-6 combines with J gene TRBJ2-1; 10 bases match TRBD1. The CDR3 runs to 15 residues. Germline CDR1 is SGHDT and CDR2 is YYEEEE. The CDR3, as DNA: TGTGCCAGTAGCTTGTGGGGACAGGGGAACAATGAGCAGTTCTTC. It encodes CASSLWGQGNNEQFF.

The chain recombines TRBV11-2 with TRBJ2-7; TRBD2 matches 10 bases. This CDR3 has 18 amino acids. Germline CDR1 reads SGHAT; CDR2 reads FQNNGV. The trim removed 0 bases at V and 4 bases at J, leaving 12 bases unmatched. CDR3 protein: CASSLDSALAGVAYEQYV. The CDR3 bases are TGTGCCAGCAGCTTAGATTCGGCGCTAGCGGGAGTGGCTTACGAGCAGTACGTC.

This clonotype was detected only once. The chain uses TRBV9 and TRBJ1-3; weak D call: TRBD1 (6 bases). The CDR3 totals 18 residues. The V gene's germline CDR1 is SGDLS and CDR2 YYNGEE. Trimming removed 4 bases at V and 2 bases at J, with 22 bases between. This chain's CDR3 is CASSQGAGGFTAGNTIYF. The DNA of the CDR3 is TGTGCCAGCAGCCAAGGGGCGGGGGGCTTCACCGCTGGAAACACCATATATTTT.

The CDR3 sequence: CASSETGLRSEAFF. In DNA form, the CDR3 reads TGCGCCAGCAGTGAGACAGGACTTCGTTCTGAAGCTTTCTTT. The J gene is TRBJ1-1, the V gene TRBV10-1; tentative D call: TRBD1 (5 bases). Germline CDR1 is WNHNN and CDR2 is SYGVQD (reference sequence). The CDR3 runs 14 residues. The V end was cut by 2 bases, the J end by 6 bases, with 13 bases between.

The gene calls are TRBV29-1 and TRBJ1-1, with D perhaps matching TRBD1 (5 bases). This CDR3 is 13 amino acids long. The V gene's germline CDR1 is SQVTM and CDR2 ANQGSEA. V was cut by 4 bases and J by 2 bases, with 11 bases left in between. The CDR3 nucleotides read TGCAGCGTTGGTCAACAGGTAAACACTGAAGCTTTCTTT. Encoded protein: CSVGQQVNTEAFF.

The V gene is TRBV24-1, the J gene TRBJ2-5; D not resolved. Germline CDR1 KGHDR, CDR2 SFDVKD. V was clipped by 4 bases and J by 2 bases, with 4 bases between them. The CDR3 runs to 12 residues. Written as DNA, the CDR3 is TGTGCCACCAGTGACCCGCAAGAGACCCAGTACTTC. It encodes CATSDPQETQYF.

The chain recombines TRBV2 with TRBJ1-5; no definite D call. Germline values: CDR1 SNHLY, CDR2 FYNNEI. The CDR3 sequence is 14 residues long. V was clipped by 3 bases and J by 3 bases, with 9 bases between them. The CDR3 region is CASSDRVPNQPQHF. In nucleotides, the CDR3 is TGTGCCAGCAGTGATCGGGTACCCAATCAGCCCCAGCATTTT.

This clonotype has a handful of counts. The germline gene is not matched at one end of the junction; a read error may be the cause. The rearrangement links TRBV7-2 to TRBJ2-7; D uncertain. The CDR3 consists of 13 residues. The germline V gene has CDR1 SGHTA and CDR2 FQGNSA. For the CDR3, the DNA is TGCGCCAGCAGAGACCTTACCTCATGCGAGCAGTACTTC. Translation gives CASRDLTSCEQYF.